Below, 10 T cell receptor beta chains from the same sample are listed, as sequenced in a study of Ad26.COV2.S vaccination and SARS-CoV-2 variants. Profiling relied on immunoSEQ multiplex PCR, and the TCRdb table lists in-frame clones only, not all of them. Among fewer than 150,000 clones listed, more than 80% were seen once. The sequences come from peripheral blood, collected after recovery from COVID-19. The receptors derive from a human donor who had recovered from COVID-19.

The J gene is TRBJ2-1, the V gene TRBV24-1; 15 positions agree with TRBD2. Germline V lookup: CDR1 KGHDR, CDR2 SFDVKD. After removal of 7 bases from V and 2 bases from J, the junction contained 14 bases not matched to a gene. This CDR3 is 20 amino acids long. This chain's CDR3 is CATSRRPGLAGGPTYNEQFF. CDR3 coding DNA: TGTGCCACCAGCCGCCGACCGGGACTAGCGGGGGGACCAACCTACAATGAGCAGTTCTTC.

In its sample, this clone was seen a few times. The chain uses TRBV28 and TRBJ1-2, with D hard to call. This CDR3 contains 14 residues. Between the trimmed V and J ends, which lost 5 bases and 5 bases, there was a span of 15 bases. Germline loops: CDR1 MDHEN, CDR2 SYDVKM. In DNA, the CDR3 is TGTGCCAGCAGTCCCCTAGGGAGGGCTTATGGCTACACCTTC. Translated: CASSPLGRAYGYTF.

The rearrangement links TRBV23-1 to TRBJ2-7; perhaps TRBD2 as D (6 bases). TRBV23-1 has ORF status, its function being uncertain. CDR3 length: 15 residues. Trimming shortened V by 0 bases and J by 6 bases, and 15 bases separated the two germline ends. CDR3 DNA sequence: TGCGCCAGCAGTCAATCGTATCAGGGAGGTTCCGAGCAGTACTTC. This translates into CASSQSYQGGSEQYF.

The V call is TRBV20-1, the J call TRBJ2-5; D remains unclear. This CDR3 is 11 amino acids long. The V gene lost 0 bases and the J gene lost 7 bases, with 6 bases spanning the gap. The germline V gene encodes CDR1 DFQATT and CDR2 SNEGSKA (reference sequence). Here the CDR3 reads CSARDGGTQYF. The CDR3 coding sequence is TGCAGTGCTAGAGATGGCGGGACCCAGTACTTC.

The chain links TRBV4-3 to TRBJ1-2; D remains unclear. V shed 6 bases and J shed 6 bases, with 8 bases lying between them. Germline assignment: CDR1 LGHNA and CDR2 YSLEER. This CDR3 spans 11 amino acids. In nucleotides, the CDR3 is TGCGCCAGCAGTCATACAAATGGCTACACCTTC. It is translated as CASSHTNGYTF.

This chain links TRBV5-1 with TRBJ1-1; 8 positions match TRBD1. The germline V gene has CDR1 SGHRS and CDR2 YFSETQ. Trimming cost V 4 bases and J 5 bases; bases outside gene matches: 16. The length of the CDR3 is 17 residues. This CDR3 is CASSALQGELGRTEAFF. Here the CDR3 DNA reads TGCGCCAGCAGCGCGTTACAGGGGGAGTTGGGAAGGACTGAAGCTTTCTTT.

V usage is TRBV6-4 and J usage is TRBJ1-5, with 9 bases fitting TRBD1. The CDR3 length is 16 residues. The trim removed 3 bases at V and 5 bases at J, leaving 8 bases unmatched. In germline, CDR1 is MRHNA, CDR2 SNTAGT. The CDR3 is CASSDSTGGADQPQHF. CDR3 nucleotide sequence: TGTGCCAGCAGTGATTCAACAGGGGGCGCGGATCAGCCCCAGCATTTT.

This clone was picked up many times. The J gene is TRBJ2-2, the V gene TRBV4-3, with 13 positions matching TRBD2. V was pared by 0 bases and J by 8 bases, with 9 bases of the junction left unmatched. The CDR3 loop spans 18 amino acids. The germline CDR1 and CDR2 sequences are LGHNA and YSLEER. CDR3 amino acids: CASSQEAGLAGKEGELFF. The CDR3 DNA is TGCGCCAGCAGCCAAGAAGCGGGACTAGCGGGGAAAGAGGGGGAGCTGTTTTTT.

The chain's CDR3 is CASSQAGVSYEQYF. DNA for the CDR3: TGCGCCAGCAGCCAAGCAGGGGTCTCCTACGAGCAGTACTTC. This chain links TRBV4-1 with TRBJ2-7; D may be TRBD1 (6 bases). Germline V gene sequence: CDR1 MGHRA, CDR2 YSYEKL. V lost 1 base to trimming and J lost 0 bases, with 7 bases between them. The CDR3 is 14 amino acids.

This clone was found once. The J gene is TRBJ1-2, the V gene TRBV6-5, with TRBD1 matching over 7 bases. V trimming: 6 bases; J trimming: 6 bases; junction bases outside the gene matches: 7. CDR1 is MNHEY and CDR2 is SVGAGI in the germline V gene. CDR3 length: 13 amino acids. CDR3 bases: TGTGCCAGCAGCTACAGACAGGGTGATGGCTACACCTTC. This gives the protein CASSYRQGDGYTF.